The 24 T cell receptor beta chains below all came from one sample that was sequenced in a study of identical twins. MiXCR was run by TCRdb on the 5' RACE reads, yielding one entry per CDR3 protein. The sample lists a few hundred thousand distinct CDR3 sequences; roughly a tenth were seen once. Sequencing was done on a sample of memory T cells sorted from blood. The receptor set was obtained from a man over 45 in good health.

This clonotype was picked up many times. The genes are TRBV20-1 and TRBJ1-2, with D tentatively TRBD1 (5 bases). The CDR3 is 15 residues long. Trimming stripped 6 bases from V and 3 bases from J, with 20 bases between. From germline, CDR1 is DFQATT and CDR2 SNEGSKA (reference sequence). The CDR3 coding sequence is TGCAGTGCAACCATCGTGAGACAGAGGTACTATGGCTACACCTTC. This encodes CSATIVRQRYYGYTF.

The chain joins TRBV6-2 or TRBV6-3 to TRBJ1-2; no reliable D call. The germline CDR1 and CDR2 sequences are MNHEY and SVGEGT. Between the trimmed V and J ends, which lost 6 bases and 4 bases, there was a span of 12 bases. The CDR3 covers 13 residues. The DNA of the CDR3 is TGTGCCAGCAGCCCTACTCCGGCCTATGGCTACACCTTC. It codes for CASSPTPAYGYTF.

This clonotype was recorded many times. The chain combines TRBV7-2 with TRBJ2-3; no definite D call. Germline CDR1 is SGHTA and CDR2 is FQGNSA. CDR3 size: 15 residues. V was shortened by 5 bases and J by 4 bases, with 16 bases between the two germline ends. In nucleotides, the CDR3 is TGTGCCAGCAGCATACTTGTGGCCGCCCCAGATACGCAGTATTTT. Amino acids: CASSILVAAPDTQYF. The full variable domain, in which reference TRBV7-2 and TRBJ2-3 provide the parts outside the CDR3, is GAGVSQSPSNKVTEKGKDVELRCDPISGHTALYWYRQSLGQGLEFLIYFQGNSAPDKSGLPSDRFSAERTGGSVSTLTIQRTQQEDSAVYLCASSILVAAPDTQYFGPGTRLTVL.

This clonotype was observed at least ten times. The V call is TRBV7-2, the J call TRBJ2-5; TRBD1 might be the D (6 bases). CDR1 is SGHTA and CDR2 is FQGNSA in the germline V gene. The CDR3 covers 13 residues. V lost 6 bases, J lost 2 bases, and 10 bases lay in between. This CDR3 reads CASRPGAQETQYF. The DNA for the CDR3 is TGTGCCAGCAGACCAGGGGCACAAGAGACCCAGTACTTC.

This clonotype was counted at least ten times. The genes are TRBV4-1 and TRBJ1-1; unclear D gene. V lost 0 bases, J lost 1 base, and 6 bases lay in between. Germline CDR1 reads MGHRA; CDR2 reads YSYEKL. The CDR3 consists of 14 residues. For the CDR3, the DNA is TGCGCCAGCAGCCAAGATCGACAGAACACTGAAGCTTTCTTT. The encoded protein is CASSQDRQNTEAFF.

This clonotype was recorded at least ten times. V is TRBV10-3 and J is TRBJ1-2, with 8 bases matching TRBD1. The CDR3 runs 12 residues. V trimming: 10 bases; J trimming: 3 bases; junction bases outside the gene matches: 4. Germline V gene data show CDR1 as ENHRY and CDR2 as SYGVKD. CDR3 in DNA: TGTGCCACGACAGGGGCGTACTATGGCTACACCTTC. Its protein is CATTGAYYGYTF.

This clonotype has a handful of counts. CDR3 sequence reads: CASSPQGGGTGELFF. The CDR3, as DNA: TGTGCCAGCAGCCCACAGGGTGGCGGCACCGGGGAGCTGTTTTTT. The chain is built from TRBV7-3 and TRBJ2-2; D perhaps matches TRBD1 (6 bases). CDR3 length: 15 residues. Trimming removed 5 bases from V and 4 bases from J, with 14 bases in between. Germline CDR1 and CDR2: SGHTA and FQGTGA.

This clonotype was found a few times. The DNA for the CDR3 is TGTGCCAGCAGGCACGATACGCAGTATTTT. This translates into CASRHDTQYF. The rearrangement uses TRBV6-6 and TRBJ2-3; D call uncertain. Germline assignment: CDR1 MNHNY and CDR2 SVGAGI (reference sequence). This CDR3 contains 10 residues. V gave up 6 bases and J gave up 6 bases, with 4 bases separating them.

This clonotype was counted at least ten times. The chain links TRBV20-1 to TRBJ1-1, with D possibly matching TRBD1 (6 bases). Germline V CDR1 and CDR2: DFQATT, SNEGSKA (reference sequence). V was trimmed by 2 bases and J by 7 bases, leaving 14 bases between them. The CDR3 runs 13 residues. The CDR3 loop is CSARNREAGEAFF. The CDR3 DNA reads TGCAGTGCTAGAAACAGGGAGGCGGGTGAAGCTTTCTTT.

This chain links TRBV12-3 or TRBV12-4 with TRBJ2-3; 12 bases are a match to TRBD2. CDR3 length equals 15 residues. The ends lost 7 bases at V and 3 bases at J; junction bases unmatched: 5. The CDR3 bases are TGTGCCAGCACCCTAGCGGGAGGGGCGACAGATACGCAGTATTTT. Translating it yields CASTLAGGATDTQYF.

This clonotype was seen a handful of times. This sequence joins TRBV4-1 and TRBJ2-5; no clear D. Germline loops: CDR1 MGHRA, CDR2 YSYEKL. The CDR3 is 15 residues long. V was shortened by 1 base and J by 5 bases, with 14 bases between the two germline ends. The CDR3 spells CASSQGSREDETQYF. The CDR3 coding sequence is TGCGCCAGCAGCCAAGGGAGCCGAGAGGACGAGACCCAGTACTTC.

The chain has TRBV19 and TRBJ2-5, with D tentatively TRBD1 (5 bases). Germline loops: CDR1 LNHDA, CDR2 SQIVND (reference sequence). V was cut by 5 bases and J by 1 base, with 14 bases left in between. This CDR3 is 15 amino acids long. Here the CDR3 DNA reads TGTGCCAGTAGTCTGGCAGGGTTATCCCAAGAGACCCAGTACTTC. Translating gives CASSLAGLSQETQYF.

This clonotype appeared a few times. The CDR3 DNA reads TGTGCCAGCAGTTCGGACCGGTGGGATACGCAGTATTTT. Encoded protein: CASSSDRWDTQYF. The chain carries TRBV12-3 or TRBV12-4 and TRBJ2-3; D not resolved. This CDR3 is 13 amino acids long. V dropped 4 bases and J dropped 6 bases, with 11 bases sitting between them.

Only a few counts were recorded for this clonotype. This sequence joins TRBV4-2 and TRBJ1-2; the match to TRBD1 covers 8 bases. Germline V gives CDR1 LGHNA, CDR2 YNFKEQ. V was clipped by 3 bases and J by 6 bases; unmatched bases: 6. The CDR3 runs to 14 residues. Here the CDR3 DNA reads TGTGCCAGCAGCCACCCCGGACAGGGAGATGGCTACACCTTC. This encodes CASSHPGQGDGYTF.

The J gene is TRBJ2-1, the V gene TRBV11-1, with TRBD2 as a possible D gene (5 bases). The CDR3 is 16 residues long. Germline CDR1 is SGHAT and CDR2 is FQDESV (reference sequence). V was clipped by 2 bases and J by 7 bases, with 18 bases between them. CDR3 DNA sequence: TGTGCCAGCAGCTTACGAGCGGCCCTTTTAGGGAATGAGCAGTTCTTC. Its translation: CASSLRAALLGNEQFF.

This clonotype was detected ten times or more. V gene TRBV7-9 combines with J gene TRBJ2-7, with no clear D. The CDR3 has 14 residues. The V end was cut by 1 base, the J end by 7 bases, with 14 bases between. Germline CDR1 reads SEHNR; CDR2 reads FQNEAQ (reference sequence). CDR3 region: CASSLGLGIGEQYF. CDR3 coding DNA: TGTGCCAGCAGCTTAGGGTTGGGTATTGGTGAGCAGTACTTC.

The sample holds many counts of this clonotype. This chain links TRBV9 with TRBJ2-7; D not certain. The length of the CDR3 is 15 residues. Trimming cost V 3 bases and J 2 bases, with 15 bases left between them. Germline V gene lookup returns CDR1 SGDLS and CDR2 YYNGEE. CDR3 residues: CASSAPSRRAYEQYF. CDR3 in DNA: TGTGCCAGCAGCGCACCGTCCCGACGGGCCTACGAGCAGTACTTC.

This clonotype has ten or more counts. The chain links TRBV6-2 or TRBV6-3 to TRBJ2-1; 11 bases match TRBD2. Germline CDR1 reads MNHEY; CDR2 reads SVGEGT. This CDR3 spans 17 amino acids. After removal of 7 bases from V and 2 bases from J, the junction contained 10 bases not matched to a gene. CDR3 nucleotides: TGTGCCAGCACTCCTACTAGCGGGGGAGGGGCCTACAATGAGCAGTTCTTC. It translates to CASTPTSGGGAYNEQFF.

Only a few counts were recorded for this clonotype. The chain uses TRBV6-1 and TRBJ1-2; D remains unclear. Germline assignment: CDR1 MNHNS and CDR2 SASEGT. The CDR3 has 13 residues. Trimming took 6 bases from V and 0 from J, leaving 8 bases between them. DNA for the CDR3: TGTGCCAGCAGAGGCCGACCTAACTATGGCTACACCTTC. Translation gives CASRGRPNYGYTF.

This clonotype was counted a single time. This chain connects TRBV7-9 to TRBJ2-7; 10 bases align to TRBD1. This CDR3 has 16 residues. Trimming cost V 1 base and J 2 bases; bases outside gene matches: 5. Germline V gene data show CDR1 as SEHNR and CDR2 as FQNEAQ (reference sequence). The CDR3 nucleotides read TGTGCCAGCAGCTTAGGACAGGGGGCGACTACCTACGAGCAGTACTTC. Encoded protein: CASSLGQGATTYEQYF.

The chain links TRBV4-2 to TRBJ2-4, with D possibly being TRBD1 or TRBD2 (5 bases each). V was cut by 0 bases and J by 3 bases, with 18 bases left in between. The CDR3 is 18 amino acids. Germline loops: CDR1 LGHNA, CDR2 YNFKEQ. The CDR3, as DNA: TGTGCCAGCAGCCAAGATTTGTCCGGCGTTGGGGGCAAAAACATTCAGTACTTC. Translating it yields CASSQDLSGVGGKNIQYF.

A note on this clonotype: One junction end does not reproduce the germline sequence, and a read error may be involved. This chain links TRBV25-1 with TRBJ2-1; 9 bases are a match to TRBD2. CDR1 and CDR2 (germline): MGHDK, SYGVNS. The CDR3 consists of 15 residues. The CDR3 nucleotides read TGTGCCAGCAGTGAAGCGGGAGGGCAATACAATGGGCAGTTCTTC. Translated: CASSEAGGQYNGQFF.

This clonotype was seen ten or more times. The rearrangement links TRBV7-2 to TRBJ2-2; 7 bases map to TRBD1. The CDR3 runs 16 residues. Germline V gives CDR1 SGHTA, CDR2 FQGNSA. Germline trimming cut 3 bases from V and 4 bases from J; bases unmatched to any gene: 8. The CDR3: CASSLRGRGATGELFF. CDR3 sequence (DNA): TGTGCCAGCAGCTTGAGGGGGCGCGGTGCCACCGGGGAGCTGTTTTTT.

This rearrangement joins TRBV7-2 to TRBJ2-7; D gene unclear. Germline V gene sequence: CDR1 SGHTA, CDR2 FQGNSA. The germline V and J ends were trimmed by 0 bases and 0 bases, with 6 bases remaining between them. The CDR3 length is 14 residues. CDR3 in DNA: TGTGCCAGCAGCTTAGCGCGACTCTCCTACGAGCAGTACTTC. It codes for CASSLARLSYEQYF.